A selection of T cell receptor beta chains follows, all from one sample in a study of cytomegalovirus exposure and HLA in healthy donors. Method: immunoSEQ multiplex PCR; TCRdb's copy keeps in-frame clones and lacks some. The repertoire holds 160,000 or so clones, 80% to 85% seen once, with 10% to 13% in the top ten. Input material: PBMCs. The receptors come from a man younger than 40 in good health and CMV-seropositive. Both conserved end residues are part of each CDR3. The D gene is left open where the match is weak. Clone size is shown for a subset of rows, as once, few, many or a class of expanded clone.

J	D	V	size	length	CDR3	DNA
TRBJ1-2	TRBD1	TRBV11-3	few	16	CASSLDHDRVFYGYTF	TGTGCCAGCAGCTTAGATCATGACAGGGTCTTCTATGGCTACACCTTC
TRBJ2-6	.	TRBV5-4	.	18	CASSRVRGLSSGANVLTF	TGTGCCAGCAGCCGCGTAAGAGGCCTAAGCTCTGGGGCCAACGTCCTGACTTTC
TRBJ2-1	TRBD2	TRBV5-3	.	15	CARSKKSGERNEQFF	TGTGCCAGAAGCAAGAAAAGCGGGGAGAGGAATGAGCAGTTCTTC
TRBJ2-7	TRBD1	TRBV29-1	.	16	CSVTPGSTDRGNEQYF	TGCAGCGTCACCCCGGGATCCACGGACAGGGGAAATGAGCAGTACTTC
TRBJ2-7	TRBD1	TRBV9	.	15	CASSVGQGASYEQYF	TGTGCCAGCAGCGTAGGACAGGGGGCTTCCTACGAGCAGTACTTC
TRBJ2-3	.	TRBV5-6	.	15	CASSDRTGGTDTQYF	TGTGCCAGCAGCGATCGGACGGGCGGGACAGATACGCAGTATTTT
TRBJ1-4	.	TRBV7-8	.	15	CASSLRSGGNEKLFF	TGTGCCAGCAGCTTAAGGTCAGGTGGAAATGAAAAACTGTTTTTT
TRBJ1-2	.	TRBV10-2	.	14	CASSEWVGGDGYTF	TGCGCCAGCAGTGAGTGGGTTGGGGGCGATGGCTACACCTTC
TRBJ2-7	.	TRBV25-1	.	15	CASSEPPRGEYEQYF	TGTGCCAGCAGTGAACCCCCAAGGGGTGAGTACGAGCAGTACTTC
TRBJ2-5	.	TRBV9	once	13	CASSVSREETQYF	TGTGCCAGCAGCGTAAGCAGGGAAGAGACCCAGTACTTC
TRBJ2-7	TRBD1	TRBV7-2	few	14	CASSFRGQDGEQYF	TGTGCCAGCAGCTTCAGGGGGCAGGATGGCGAGCAGTACTTC
TRBJ2-7	.	TRBV4-3	once	15	CASSQGPGIYGEQYF	TGCGCCAGCAGCCAAGGGCCGGGAATATACGGCGAGCAGTACTTC
TRBJ1-5	TRBD1	TRBV6-1	.	14	CASSYRGGNQPQHF	TGTGCCAGCAGCTACAGGGGAGGCAATCAGCCCCAGCATTTT
TRBJ1-5	.	TRBV28	.	16	CASITPGTGMGQPQHF	TGTGCCAGCATTACCCCGGGAACGGGGATGGGTCAGCCCCAGCATTTT
TRBJ1-5	TRBD1	TRBV6-5	.	14	CASSLGQSNQPQHF	TGTGCCAGCAGCCTGGGACAGAGCAATCAGCCCCAGCATTTT
TRBJ2-7	TRBD1	TRBV6-5	few	13	CASSSRQGGEQYF	TGTGCCAGCAGTTCCCGACAGGGCGGAGAGCAGTACTTC
TRBJ2-2	TRBD2	TRBV9	.	15	CASSGLAGGTGELFF	TGTGCCAGCAGCGGACTAGCGGGGGGGACCGGGGAGCTGTTTTTT